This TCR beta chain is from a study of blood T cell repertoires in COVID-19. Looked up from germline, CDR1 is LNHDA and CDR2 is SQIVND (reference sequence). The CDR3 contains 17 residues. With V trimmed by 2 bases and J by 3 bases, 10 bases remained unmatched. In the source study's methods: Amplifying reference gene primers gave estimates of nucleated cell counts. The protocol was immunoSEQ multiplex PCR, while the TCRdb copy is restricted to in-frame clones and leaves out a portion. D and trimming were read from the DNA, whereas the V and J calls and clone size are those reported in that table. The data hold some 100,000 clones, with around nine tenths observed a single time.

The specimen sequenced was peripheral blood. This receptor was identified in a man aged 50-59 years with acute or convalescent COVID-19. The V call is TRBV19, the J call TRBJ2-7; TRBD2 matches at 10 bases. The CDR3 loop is CASSIFVRTSGIYEQYF. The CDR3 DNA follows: TGTGCCAGTAGTATATTTGTTCGGACTAGCGGAATCTACGAGCAGTACTTC.